The rows below give T cell receptor beta chains drawn from one sample of a study of T-cell reconstitution after alpha-beta-depleted transplantation in children. TCRdb reprocessed the PCR reads with MiXCR, giving one entry per CDR3 protein. The sample lists about 200,000 distinct CDR3 sequences, less than 15% seen once, with roughly 13% in the top ten. The sequencing used PBMCs from the stem cell graft donor, collected from the stem cell graft. These receptors came from a human donor who donated a stem cell graft to a child with acute lymphoblastic leukemia. Each CDR3 is given with its conserved first and last residue. The D gene is left open where the match is weak. A row's size may be missing; if present it is once, few, many or a size class.

len: 13; abundance: many; j_gene: TRBJ2-7; v_gene: TRBV5-1; d_gene: -; CDR3aa: CASSGQLSYEQYF; CDR3nt: TGCGCCAGCAGTGGGCAGCTGTCCTACGAGCAGTACTTC
len: 13; abundance: many; j_gene: TRBJ2-1; v_gene: TRBV29-1; d_gene: -; CDR3aa: CSVDGQLYNEQFF; CDR3nt: TGCAGCGTCGACGGACAGTTATACAATGAGCAGTTCTTC
len: 14; abundance: few; j_gene: TRBJ2-2; v_gene: TRBV7-9; d_gene: -; CDR3aa: CASGTGGGTGELFF; CDR3nt: TGTGCCAGCGGCACAGGGGGGGGGACCGGGGAGCTGTTTTTT
len: 17; abundance: many; j_gene: TRBJ2-3; v_gene: TRBV12-3/TRBV12-4; d_gene: TRBD2; CDR3aa: CASSFQIAGGFSDTQYF; CDR3nt: TGTGCCAGCAGTTTCCAGATAGCGGGAGGGTTCTCAGATACGCAGTATTTT
len: 14; abundance: few; j_gene: TRBJ1-2; v_gene: TRBV29-1; d_gene: -; CDR3aa: CSVEDRGAGGIGTF; CDR3nt: TGCAGCGTTGAAGATCGGGGGGCGGGGGGGATTGGCACCTTC
len: 11; abundance: many; j_gene: TRBJ2-1; v_gene: TRBV5-1; d_gene: -; CDR3aa: CASRHGNEQFF; CDR3nt: TGCGCCAGCCGACATGGCAATGAGCAGTTCTTC
len: 14; abundance: few; j_gene: TRBJ1-4; v_gene: TRBV18; d_gene: TRBD1; CDR3aa: CASSSAGTDEKLFF; CDR3nt: TGTGCCAGCTCATCAGCCGGGACAGATGAAAAACTGTTTTTT
len: 13; abundance: few; j_gene: TRBJ1-2; v_gene: TRBV19; d_gene: -; CDR3aa: CASRGDSLFFYTF; CDR3nt: TGTGCCAGTAGAGGCGACAGCCTTTTTTTCTACACCTTC
len: 16; abundance: -; j_gene: TRBJ2-3; v_gene: TRBV20-1; d_gene: TRBD2; CDR3aa: CSASPPGLRGDDTQYF; CDR3nt: TGCAGTGCTAGCCCGCCGGGACTACGAGGGGACGATACGCAGTATTTT
len: 15; abundance: many; j_gene: TRBJ2-1; v_gene: TRBV20-1; d_gene: TRBD2; CDR3aa: CSARGVAGPYNEQFF; CDR3nt: TGCAGTGCTAGAGGGGTAGCGGGACCCTACAATGAGCAGTTCTTC
len: 14; abundance: -; j_gene: TRBJ2-1; v_gene: TRBV29-1; d_gene: -; CDR3aa: CSVVYAVMVNEQFF; CDR3nt: TGCAGCGTTGTCTACGCCGTAATGGTTAATGAGCAGTTCTTC
len: 16; abundance: many; j_gene: TRBJ2-1; v_gene: TRBV7-9; d_gene: -; CDR3aa: CASSLFPGPGIDEQFF; CDR3nt: TGTGCCAGCAGCCTATTCCCGGGACCAGGGATCGATGAGCAGTTCTTC
len: 16; abundance: many; j_gene: TRBJ2-1; v_gene: TRBV12-3/TRBV12-4; d_gene: -; CDR3aa: CASTEKHSLVVYEQFF; CDR3nt: TGTGCCAGCACCGAAAAACATAGCCTAGTTGTCTATGAGCAGTTCTTC
len: 12; abundance: few; j_gene: TRBJ1-2; v_gene: TRBV12-3/TRBV12-4; d_gene: -; CDR3aa: CASTLDTDGYTF; CDR3nt: TGTGCCAGCACCCTGGACACGGACGGCTACACCTTC
len: 15; abundance: few; j_gene: TRBJ1-5; v_gene: TRBV6-1; d_gene: -; CDR3aa: CASRKSPSGHQPQHF; CDR3nt: TGTGCCAGCAGAAAGTCCCCTTCGGGCCATCAGCCCCAGCATTTT
len: 15; abundance: many; j_gene: TRBJ1-5; v_gene: TRBV12-3/TRBV12-4; d_gene: -; CDR3aa: CASSFARGENQPQHF; CDR3nt: TGTGCCAGCAGTTTTGCCAGGGGAGAGAATCAGCCCCAGCATTTT
len: 15; abundance: few; j_gene: TRBJ2-1; v_gene: TRBV20-1; d_gene: TRBD1; CDR3aa: CSAPDRGSSYNEQFF; CDR3nt: TGCAGTGCTCCCGACAGGGGTAGTTCCTACAATGAGCAGTTCTTC
len: 13; abundance: many; j_gene: TRBJ2-5; v_gene: TRBV6-5; d_gene: TRBD1; CDR3aa: CASRLDRGGTQYF; CDR3nt: TGTGCCAGCAGACTCGACAGGGGTGGGACCCAGTACTTC
len: 14; abundance: few; j_gene: TRBJ2-2; v_gene: TRBV25-1; d_gene: TRBD1; CDR3aa: CASSGNRGAGELFF; CDR3nt: TGTGCCAGCAGTGGGAACAGGGGTGCCGGGGAGCTGTTTTTT
len: 15; abundance: many; j_gene: TRBJ2-7; v_gene: TRBV11-3; d_gene: TRBD1; CDR3aa: CASSSTGQGLYEQYF; CDR3nt: TGTGCCAGCAGCTCCACGGGACAGGGTCTGTACGAGCAGTACTTC
len: 15; abundance: -; j_gene: TRBJ1-5; v_gene: TRBV2; d_gene: TRBD1; CDR3aa: CASTGTGTRSQPQHF; CDR3nt: TGTGCCAGCACCGGGACAGGAACTCGGAGTCAGCCCCAGCATTTT
len: 17; abundance: -; j_gene: TRBJ2-1; v_gene: TRBV12-3/TRBV12-4; d_gene: TRBD2; CDR3aa: CASSLEGSGSSYNEQFF; CDR3nt: TGTGCCAGCAGTTTAGAGGGTAGCGGGAGCTCCTACAATGAGCAGTTCTTC
len: 16; abundance: -; j_gene: TRBJ2-3; v_gene: TRBV14; d_gene: -; CDR3aa: CASSPRGGQAADTQYF; CDR3nt: TGTGCCAGCAGCCCCCGGGGTGGCCAGGCGGCAGATACGCAGTATTTT
len: 16; abundance: few; j_gene: TRBJ2-3; v_gene: TRBV3-1; d_gene: TRBD1; CDR3aa: CASSHLDREYPDTQYF; CDR3nt: TGTGCCAGCAGCCATTTGGACAGGGAATACCCAGATACGCAGTATTTT
len: 14; abundance: many; j_gene: TRBJ2-1; v_gene: TRBV20-1; d_gene: -; CDR3aa: CSARDARPYNEQFF; CDR3nt: TGCAGTGCTAGAGATGCGAGGCCCTACAATGAGCAGTTCTTC
len: 15; abundance: many; j_gene: TRBJ2-7; v_gene: TRBV6-5; d_gene: -; CDR3aa: CASSYSAGATSEQYF; CDR3nt: TGTGCCAGCAGTTACTCGGCGGGTGCTACGAGTGAGCAGTACTTC
len: 15; abundance: many; j_gene: TRBJ1-5; v_gene: TRBV7-9; d_gene: -; CDR3aa: CASSGGPSSNQPQHF; CDR3nt: TGTGCCAGCAGCGGCGGACCGAGTAGCAATCAGCCCCAGCATTTT
len: 16; abundance: -; j_gene: TRBJ2-2; v_gene: TRBV5-1; d_gene: -; CDR3aa: CASSLVGGVNTGELFF; CDR3nt: TGCGCCAGCAGCTTGGTCGGCGGGGTGAACACCGGGGAGCTGTTTTTT
len: 15; abundance: -; j_gene: TRBJ2-1; v_gene: TRBV20-1; d_gene: -; CDR3aa: CSARDMTLDYNEQFF; CDR3nt: TGCAGTGCTAGAGATATGACGTTGGACTACAATGAGCAGTTCTTC
len: 15; abundance: many; j_gene: TRBJ2-3; v_gene: TRBV5-1; d_gene: TRBD1; CDR3aa: CASSWADGRGDTQYF; CDR3nt: TGCGCCAGCAGCTGGGCGGACGGCAGGGGGGATACGCAGTATTTT
len: 13; abundance: many; j_gene: TRBJ2-2; v_gene: TRBV6-5; d_gene: -; CDR3aa: CASRWLGTGELFF; CDR3nt: TGTGCCAGCAGATGGTTAGGGACCGGGGAGCTGTTTTTT
len: 15; abundance: few; j_gene: TRBJ1-5; v_gene: TRBV5-1; d_gene: -; CDR3aa: CASSLEGGSGRPQHF; CDR3nt: TGCGCCAGCAGCTTGGAAGGGGGGTCGGGTCGGCCCCAGCATTTT
len: 13; abundance: -; j_gene: TRBJ2-7; v_gene: TRBV30; d_gene: -; CDR3aa: CACFRDTLYEQYF; CDR3nt: TGTGCCTGTTTCCGGGACACCCTCTACGAGCAGTACTTC
len: 15; abundance: few; j_gene: TRBJ1-6; v_gene: TRBV6-5; d_gene: -; CDR3aa: CASSYSGRRNSPLHF; CDR3nt: TGTGCCAGCAGTTACTCCGGCAGGCGAAATTCACCCCTCCACTTT
len: 15; abundance: few; j_gene: TRBJ2-1; v_gene: TRBV12-3/TRBV12-4; d_gene: -; CDR3aa: CASSLRIQRYNEQFF; CDR3nt: TGTGCCAGCAGTTTACGGATCCAAAGGTACAATGAGCAGTTCTTC
len: 13; abundance: many; j_gene: TRBJ2-7; v_gene: TRBV5-1; d_gene: TRBD2; CDR3aa: CASSLRLAGEQYF; CDR3nt: TGCGCCAGCAGCCTCCGACTAGCGGGGGAGCAGTACTTC
len: 13; abundance: once; j_gene: TRBJ2-1; v_gene: TRBV3-1; d_gene: -; CDR3aa: CASSQDVEAEQFF; CDR3nt: TGTGCCAGCAGCCAAGATGTCGAAGCGGAGCAGTTCTTC
len: 14; abundance: -; j_gene: TRBJ1-1; v_gene: TRBV5-1; d_gene: -; CDR3aa: CASSRYGRATEPFF; CDR3nt: TGCGCCAGCAGCCGTTACGGAAGGGCCACTGAACCTTTCTTT
len: 16; abundance: many; j_gene: TRBJ2-1; v_gene: TRBV27; d_gene: TRBD2; CDR3aa: CASSLGPGGIYNEQFF; CDR3nt: TGTGCCAGCAGTTTAGGTCCGGGAGGCATCTACAATGAGCAGTTCTTC
len: 14; abundance: many; j_gene: TRBJ2-1; v_gene: TRBV29-1; d_gene: TRBD2; CDR3aa: CSVDARTSGDLFIF; CDR3nt: TGCAGCGTGGACGCTAGGACTAGCGGGGACCTTTTCATCTTC
len: 14; abundance: -; j_gene: TRBJ1-1; v_gene: TRBV11-1; d_gene: -; CDR3aa: CASSLPRQNTEAFF; CDR3nt: TGTGCCAGCAGCCTCCCCCGCCAGAACACTGAAGCTTTCTTT
len: 17; abundance: few; j_gene: TRBJ2-5; v_gene: TRBV2; d_gene: -; CDR3aa: CASSLVGGGTNQETQYF; CDR3nt: TGTGCCAGCAGCTTGGTGGGTGGCGGAACGAACCAAGAGACCCAGTACTTC
len: 15; abundance: many; j_gene: TRBJ2-1; v_gene: TRBV3-1; d_gene: TRBD2; CDR3aa: CASSQRRTRFNEQFF; CDR3nt: TGTGCCAGCAGCCAAAGGCGGACTAGGTTCAATGAGCAGTTCTTC
len: 11; abundance: many; j_gene: TRBJ2-7; v_gene: TRBV3-1; d_gene: -; CDR3aa: CASSQHHEQYF; CDR3nt: TGTGCCAGCAGCCAGCACCACGAGCAGTACTTC
len: 16; abundance: few; j_gene: TRBJ1-2; v_gene: TRBV7-2; d_gene: -; CDR3aa: CASSLVYGGAHHGYTF; CDR3nt: TGTGCCAGCAGCTTAGTCTACGGGGGGGCGCATCATGGCTACACCTTC
len: 12; abundance: many; j_gene: TRBJ2-3; v_gene: TRBV5-1; d_gene: -; CDR3aa: CASSQNLDTQYF; CDR3nt: TGCGCCAGCAGCCAGAACTTAGATACGCAGTATTTT
len: 16; abundance: many; j_gene: TRBJ1-1; v_gene: TRBV7-9; d_gene: -; CDR3aa: CASSFWGRGMNTEAFF; CDR3nt: TGTGCCAGCAGCTTCTGGGGGCGAGGAATGAACACTGAAGCTTTCTTT
len: 15; abundance: many; j_gene: TRBJ1-2; v_gene: TRBV7-9; d_gene: TRBD1; CDR3aa: CASSLDLAQGDGYTF; CDR3nt: TGTGCCAGCAGCTTAGATCTCGCGCAGGGGGATGGCTACACCTTC
len: 15; abundance: many; j_gene: TRBJ1-4; v_gene: TRBV5-1; d_gene: -; CDR3aa: CASSPRTSGGEKLFF; CDR3nt: TGCGCCAGCAGCCCTCGGACTTCAGGTGGCGAAAAACTGTTTTTT
len: 14; abundance: many; j_gene: TRBJ2-3; v_gene: TRBV20-1; d_gene: -; CDR3aa: CSARVRAGSDTQYF; CDR3nt: TGCAGTGCTAGAGTTCGGGCGGGGAGCGATACGCAGTATTTT
len: 16; abundance: few; j_gene: TRBJ2-1; v_gene: TRBV20-1; d_gene: TRBD2; CDR3aa: CSAEGLAGGPGNEQFF; CDR3nt: TGCAGTGCAGAGGGACTAGCGGGAGGGCCGGGGAATGAGCAGTTCTTC
len: 18; abundance: many; j_gene: TRBJ2-1; v_gene: TRBV5-5; d_gene: TRBD2; CDR3aa: CASRPWIRTSGTVDEQFF; CDR3nt: TGTGCCAGCAGACCATGGATCCGGACTAGCGGGACTGTCGATGAGCAGTTCTTC